The rows below give T cell receptor beta chains drawn from one sample of a study of control samples from healthy donors and cancer patients. The protocol was immunoSEQ multiplex PCR, while the TCRdb copy is restricted to in-frame clones and leaves out a portion. Here the sample spans over 150,000 clones, around 91% being singletons. Material: blood. The receptors originated from a woman in her forties or fifties in good health. Both conserved end residues are part of each CDR3. The D gene is left open where the match is weak. The size of a clone is reported for some rows only, either as once, few or many, or as a class for expanded clones.

size	D	V	J	DNA	CDR3
NA	NA	TRBV2	TRBJ2-7	TGTGCCAGCAGCTGGGGGGAGACCTACGAGCAGTACTTC	CASSWGETYEQYF
NA	NA	TRBV25-1	TRBJ1-3	TGTGCCAGCAGGGGGCGGCCCTCTGGAAACACCATATATTTT	CASRGRPSGNTIYF
NA	NA	TRBV15	TRBJ1-2	TGTGCCACCAGCAGAGAGACACTGACCTATGGCTACACCTTC	CATSRETLTYGYTF
NA	NA	TRBV2	TRBJ1-1	TGTGCCAGCAGTCAAGGGTTCACTGAAGCTTTCTTT	CASSQGFTEAFF
NA	TRBD1	TRBV6-5	TRBJ1-4	TGTGCCAGCAGGCGGACAGGAATCGAAAAACTGTTTTTT	CASRRTGIEKLFF
NA	NA	TRBV29-1	TRBJ2-5	TGCAGCGTACTTTGGGGGGCTGGGGAGACCCAGTACTTC	CSVLWGAGETQYF
NA	TRBD2	TRBV3-1/TRBV3-2	TRBJ2-7	TGTGCCAGCAGCCCGGGACTAGCGGGAGTGGCGCAGTACTTC	CASSPGLAGVAQYF
NA	NA	TRBV5-1	TRBJ2-1	TGCGCCAGCAGCTTTCACAATGAGCAGTTCTTC	CASSFHNEQFF
NA	NA	TRBV29-1	TRBJ1-3	TGCAGCGTGGCTTACTCAGACTCTGGAAACACCATATATTTT	CSVAYSDSGNTIYF
NA	NA	TRBV28	TRBJ1-5	TGTGCCAGCACGACAGGCTATAGCAATCAGCCCCAGCATTTT	CASTTGYSNQPQHF
NA	NA	TRBV7-2	TRBJ2-1	TGTGCCAGCGGTCGTGACGCCCTGAGCTCCTACAATGAGCAGTTCTTC	CASGRDALSSYNEQFF
NA	NA	TRBV5-8	TRBJ2-7	TGTGCCAGCACCGGCCAGGGAGGATCCTACGAGCAGTACTTC	CASTGQGGSYEQYF
NA	NA	TRBV19	TRBJ1-1	TGTGCCAGTAGTGTCGACAGGTGGGGCACTGAAGCTTTCTTT	CASSVDRWGTEAFF
NA	TRBD2	TRBV6-5	TRBJ2-2	TGTGCCAGCAGTTACCGGCGGGGGGGCGATATCGGGGAGCTGTTTTTT	CASSYRRGGDIGELFF
NA	NA	TRBV7-3	TRBJ2-2	TGTGCCAGCAGCCTTAAGGCCTTCTCCGGGGAGCTGTTTTTT	CASSLKAFSGELFF
NA	NA	TRBV18	TRBJ2-6	TGTGCCAGCTCGGGAGGAGCGTTTAGCTCTGGGGCCAACGTCCTGACTTTC	CASSGGAFSSGANVLTF
NA	TRBD2	TRBV3-1/TRBV3-2	TRBJ2-3	TGTGCCAGCAGCCACTTCATCCTAGCGGGGGCAGATACGCAGTATTTT	CASSHFILAGADTQYF
few	NA	TRBV7-9	TRBJ2-7	TGTGCCAGCTCCCGGGGGCCCCTGGGCGAGCAGTACTTC	CASSRGPLGEQYF
NA	NA	TRBV7-6	TRBJ2-6	TGTGCCAGCAGCTTATCAGGGCAGGGTTTATCGGGGGCCAACGTCCTGACTTTC	CASSLSGQGLSGANVLTF
NA	TRBD1	TRBV18	TRBJ1-1	TGTGCCAGCTCTACGGGACAGGGGGTGACTGAAGCTTTCTTT	CASSTGQGVTEAFF
NA	NA	TRBV6-5	TRBJ1-2	TGTGCCAGCAGGCGGTCAGGCTATGGCTACACCTTC	CASRRSGYGYTF
once	NA	TRBV7-2	TRBJ2-7	TGTGCCAGCAGCCTTAGGGGGGGCGAGCAGTACTTC	CASSLRGGEQYF
NA	TRBD1	TRBV5-1	TRBJ1-6	TGCGCCAGCAGCTTGGGACAGGGGGATAATTCACCCCTCCACTTT	CASSLGQGDNSPLHF
NA	TRBD2	TRBV2	TRBJ2-3	TGTGCCAGCAGTAACGGACTAGCGGGAGAGGTGAGAGATACGCAGTATTTT	CASSNGLAGEVRDTQYF